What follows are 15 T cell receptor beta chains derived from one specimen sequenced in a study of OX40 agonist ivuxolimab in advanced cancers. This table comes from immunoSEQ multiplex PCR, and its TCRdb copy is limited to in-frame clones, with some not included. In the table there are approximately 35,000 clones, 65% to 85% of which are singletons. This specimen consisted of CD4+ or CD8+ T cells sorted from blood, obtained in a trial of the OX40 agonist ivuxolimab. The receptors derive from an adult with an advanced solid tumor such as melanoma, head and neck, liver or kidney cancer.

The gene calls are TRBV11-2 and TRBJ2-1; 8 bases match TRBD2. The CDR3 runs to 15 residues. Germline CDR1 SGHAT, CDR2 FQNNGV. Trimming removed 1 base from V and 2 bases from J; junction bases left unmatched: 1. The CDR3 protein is CASSLGGGPYNEQFF. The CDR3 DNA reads TGTGCCAGCAGCTTAGGCGGGGGGCCCTACAATGAGCAGTTCTTC. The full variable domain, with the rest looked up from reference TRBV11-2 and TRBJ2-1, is EAGVAQSPRYKIIEKRQSVAFWCNPISGHATLYWYQQILGQGPKLLIQFQNNGVVDDSQLPKDRFSAERLKGVDSTLKIQPAKLEDSAVYLCASSLGGGPYNEQFFGPGTRLTVL.

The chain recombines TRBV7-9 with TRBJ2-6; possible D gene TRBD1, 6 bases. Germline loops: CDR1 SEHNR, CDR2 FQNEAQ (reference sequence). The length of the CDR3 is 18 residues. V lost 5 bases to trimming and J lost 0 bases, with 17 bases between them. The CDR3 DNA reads TGTGCCAGCAGCCGCTTTGTAGGACAGAGCTCTGGGGCCAACGTCCTGACTTTC. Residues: CASSRFVGQSSGANVLTF.

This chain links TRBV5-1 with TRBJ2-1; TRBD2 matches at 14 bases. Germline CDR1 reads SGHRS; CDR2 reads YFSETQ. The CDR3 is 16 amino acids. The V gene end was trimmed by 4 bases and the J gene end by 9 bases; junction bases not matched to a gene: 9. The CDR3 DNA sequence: TGCGCCAGCAGCCCATGGACTAGCGGGGGGAGTAGTGAGCAGTTCTTC. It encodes CASSPWTSGGSSEQFF.

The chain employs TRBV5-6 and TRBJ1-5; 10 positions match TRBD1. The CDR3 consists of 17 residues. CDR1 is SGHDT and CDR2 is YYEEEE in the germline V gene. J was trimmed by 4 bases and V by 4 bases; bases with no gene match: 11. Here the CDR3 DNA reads TGTGCCAGCAGCATACGCCGGACAGGGGGGGATAATCAGCCCCAGCATTTT. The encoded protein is CASSIRRTGGDNQPQHF.

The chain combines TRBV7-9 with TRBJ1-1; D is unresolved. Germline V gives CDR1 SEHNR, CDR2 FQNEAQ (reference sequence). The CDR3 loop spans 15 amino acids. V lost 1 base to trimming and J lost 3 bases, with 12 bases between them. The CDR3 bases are TGTGCCAGCAGCTTAGGATGGGGAGGCGACACTGAAGCTTTCTTT. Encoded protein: CASSLGWGGDTEAFF. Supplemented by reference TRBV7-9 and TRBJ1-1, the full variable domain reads DTGVSQNPRHKITKRGQNVTFRCDPISEHNRLYWYRQTLGQGPEFLTYFQNEAQLEKSRLLSDRFSAERPKGSFSTLEIQRTEQGDSAMYLCASSLGWGGDTEAFFGQGTRLTVV.

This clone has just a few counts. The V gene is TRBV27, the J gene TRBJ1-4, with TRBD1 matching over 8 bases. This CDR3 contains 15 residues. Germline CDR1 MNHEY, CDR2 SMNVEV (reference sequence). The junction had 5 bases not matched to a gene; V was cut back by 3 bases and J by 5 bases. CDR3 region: CASSLETGVNEKLFF. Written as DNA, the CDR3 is TGTGCCAGCAGTTTGGAGACAGGGGTGAATGAAAAACTGTTTTTT.

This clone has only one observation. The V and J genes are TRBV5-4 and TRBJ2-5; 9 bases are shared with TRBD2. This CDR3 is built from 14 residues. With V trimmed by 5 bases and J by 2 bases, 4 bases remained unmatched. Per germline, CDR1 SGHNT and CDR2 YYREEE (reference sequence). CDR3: CASSPTSGQETQYF. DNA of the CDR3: TGTGCCAGCAGTCCGACTAGCGGACAAGAGACCCAGTACTTC.

The CDR3 coding sequence is TGTGCCTGGACCAATGGGGTTTTGGTTCATGGCTACACCTTC. Translation: CAWTNGVLVHGYTF. The chain has TRBV30 and TRBJ1-2; D remains ambiguous. The CDR3 covers 14 residues. CDR1 GTSNPN and CDR2 SVGIG come from the germline V gene (reference sequence). The V end was cut by 4 bases, the J end by 6 bases, with 18 bases between.

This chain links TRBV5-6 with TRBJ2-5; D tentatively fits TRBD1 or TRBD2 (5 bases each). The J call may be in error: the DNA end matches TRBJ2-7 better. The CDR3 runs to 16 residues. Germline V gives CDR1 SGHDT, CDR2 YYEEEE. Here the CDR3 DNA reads TGTGCCAGCAGCTCAAGGGACCTCTTTCACCCCTACGAGCAGTACTTC. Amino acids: CASSSRDLFHPYEQYF.

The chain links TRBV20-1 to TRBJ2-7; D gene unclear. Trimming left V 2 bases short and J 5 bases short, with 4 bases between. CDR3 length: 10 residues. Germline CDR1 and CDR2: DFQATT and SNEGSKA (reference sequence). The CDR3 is CSARRDEQYF. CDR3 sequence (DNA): TGCAGTGCTAGACGGGACGAGCAGTACTTC.

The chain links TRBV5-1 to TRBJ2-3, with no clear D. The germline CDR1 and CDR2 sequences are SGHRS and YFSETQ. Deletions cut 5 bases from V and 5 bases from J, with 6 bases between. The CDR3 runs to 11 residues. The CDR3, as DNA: TGCGCCAGCAGGGTGGGAGATACGCAGTATTTT. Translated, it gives CASRVGDTQYF.

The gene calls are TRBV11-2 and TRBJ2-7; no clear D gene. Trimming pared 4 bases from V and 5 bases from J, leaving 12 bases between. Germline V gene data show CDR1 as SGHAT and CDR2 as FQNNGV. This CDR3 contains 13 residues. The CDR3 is CASSSPAVNEQYF. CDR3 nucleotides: TGTGCCAGCAGCTCCCCCGCGGTCAACGAGCAGTACTTC.

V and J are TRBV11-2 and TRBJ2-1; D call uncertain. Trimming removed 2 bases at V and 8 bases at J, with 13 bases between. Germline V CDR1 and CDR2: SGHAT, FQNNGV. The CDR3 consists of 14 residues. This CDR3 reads CASSLRSTLDEQFF. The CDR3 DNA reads TGTGCCAGCAGCTTAAGATCCACTTTGGATGAGCAGTTCTTC.

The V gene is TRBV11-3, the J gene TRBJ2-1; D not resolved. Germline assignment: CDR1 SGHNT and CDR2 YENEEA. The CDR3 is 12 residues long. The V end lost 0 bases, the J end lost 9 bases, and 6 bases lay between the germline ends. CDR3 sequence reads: CASSLDLTEQFF. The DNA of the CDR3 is TGTGCCAGCAGCTTAGATCTCACTGAGCAGTTCTTC.

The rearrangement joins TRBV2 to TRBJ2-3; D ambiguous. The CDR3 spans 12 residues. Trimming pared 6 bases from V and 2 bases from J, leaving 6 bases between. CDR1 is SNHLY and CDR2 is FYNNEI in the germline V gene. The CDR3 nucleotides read TGTGCCAGCAGGGGTCTCACAGATACGCAGTATTTT. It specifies CASRGLTDTQYF.